This TCR beta chain is drawn from a study of T cell clonotyping in hematopoietic cell transplantation. Study-wide context: Cytoreduction preceded collection of pretransplant recipient samples. Study-level results: CD4 and CD8 repertoire contributions could not be separated without sorting. Recipient TCR diversity dropped after transplant; expanded clonotypes rose from day 30 to 180.

This clone came up a few times. Antigen specificity is unknown. The CDR3 runs 16 residues. CDR1 is MDHEN and CDR2 is SYDVKM in the germline V gene. Losses at the gene ends were 1 base for V and 2 bases for J; bases not matched to a gene: 4. Time point noted: recipient sample about 28 days before transplant, after cytoreduction. Samples: about 28 days before transplant, then days 30, 100 and 180 after. TCRdb's copy holds only in-frame clones and misses some; the assay was immunoSEQ multiplex PCR. The table records tens of thousands of clones, about nine tenths of them present only once. V and J are TRBV28 and TRBJ2-3; TRBD2 agrees at 9 bases. Sequenced material: peripheral blood mononuclear cells, taken before stem cell transplant. The sequence derives from a man in his 60s with biphenotypic leukemia. Some clones in this sample may be carry-over from other donors' samples. CDR3 DNA: TGTGCCAGCAGTTTATTAGCGGGGGCCCTCACAGATACGCAGTATTTT. It is translated as CASSLLAGALTDTQYF. Complete variable domain (other parts from reference TRBV28 and TRBJ2-3): DVKVTQSSRYLVKRTGEKVFLECVQDMDHENMFWYRQDPGLGLRLIYFSYDVKMKEKGDIPEGYSVSREKKERFSLILESASTNQTSMYLCASSLLAGALTDTQYFGPGTRLTVL.